This T cell receptor beta chain was profiled in a study of CD8 T cells in Susac syndrome. Germline assignment: CDR1 SQVTM and CDR2 ANQGSEA. There are 10 residues in the CDR3. With 4 bases removed from V and 9 bases from J, the gap between germline ends came to 7 bases. Random hexamers served to reverse transcribe about 0.45 to 1 ug RNA. Amplification of TCR beta CDR3 was carried out by immunoSEQ multiplex PCR, which covered 54 Vbeta and 13 Jbeta segments. TCRdb called the immunoSEQ multiplex PCR reads again in MiXCR, with one record for every CDR3 protein. Of approximately 110,000 distinct CDR3 sequences in the sample, more than 85% were seen once.

The sample comprised CD8+ T cells from PBMCs. This sequence was found in a human donor with multiple sclerosis. The chain links TRBV29-1 to TRBJ2-1, with D unclear. The DNA of the CDR3 is TGCAGCGTTGTAGGGTCTGAGCAGTTCTTC. This codes for CSVVGSEQFF.